These 25 T cell receptor beta chains were sequenced from one sample in a study of cytomegalovirus exposure and HLA in healthy donors. It was with 60 Vbeta and 13 Jbeta primers that the PCR ran. The method was immunoSEQ multiplex PCR; TCRdb's version includes in-frame clones alone and lacks a portion of them. Counted here are around 88,000 clones, more than 60% occurring once; the ten biggest clones make up around 6.6%. The sequenced material came from PBMCs. The receptors stem from a man aged 50-59 years in good health and CMV-seropositive.

In the case of this clone: One end of the junction is discordant with germline, which a read error may explain. This chain links TRBV5-4 with TRBJ1-2, with D unclear. CDR3 length: 14 amino acids. The germline gives CDR1 SGHNT, CDR2 YYREEE (reference sequence). Here the CDR3 reads CASSLDVANYGYPF. The CDR3 DNA reads as TGTGCCAGCAGCTTAGACGTGGCTAACTATGGCTACCCCTTC.

The chain has TRBV25-1 and TRBJ1-1; a possible D gene is TRBD1 (6 bases). CDR1 and CDR2 (germline): MGHDK, SYGVNS. The CDR3 has 13 amino acids. Trimming left V 4 bases short and J 4 bases short, with 10 bases between. Here the CDR3 DNA reads TGTGCCAGCAGTGTAACAGGGAGCACTGAAGCTTTCTTT. Encoded protein: CASSVTGSTEAFF.

The genes are TRBV7-3 and TRBJ1-1; the match to TRBD1 covers 8 bases. Germline trimming cut 6 bases from V and 5 bases from J; bases unmatched to any gene: 11. CDR3 length: 15 amino acids. CDR1 SGHTA and CDR2 FQGTGA come from the germline V gene. The DNA for the CDR3 is TGTGCCAGCAGTCGTTCCGGGACAGGTCAGACTGAAGCTTTCTTT. This codes for CASSRSGTGQTEAFF.

V usage is TRBV6-1 and J usage is TRBJ2-3, with D possibly matching TRBD1 (5 bases). Trimming took 6 bases from V and 11 from J, leaving 12 bases between them. The CDR3 covers 11 residues. Germline V CDR1 and CDR2: MNHNS, SASEGT. The CDR3 loop is CASSQGRGQYF. CDR3 DNA sequence: TGTGCCAGCAGCCAGGGAAGGGGGCAGTATTTT.

CDR3 sequence reads: CSASGTAYNEQFF. The CDR3 region has the DNA TGCAGCGCATCCGGGACAGCCTACAATGAGCAGTTCTTC. The V gene is TRBV29-1, the J gene TRBJ2-1; 7 bases line up with TRBD1. Per the germline V gene, CDR1 is SQVTM and CDR2 is ANQGSEA. The J segment lost 2 bases and the V segment lost 7 bases, leaving 5 bases of the junction unmatched. The CDR3 spans 13 residues.

In regard to this clone: An end of the junction differs from the germline gene, which may be a read error. The chain is built from TRBV5-6 and TRBJ1-2, with TRBD1 identical over 7 bases. Germline CDR1 SGHDT, CDR2 YYEEEE. This CDR3 has 12 amino acids. The CDR3 nucleotides are TGTGCCAGCAGCAGGGACAGCTATGGCTACCCCTTC. Protein product: CASSRDSYGYPF.

V gene TRBV23-1 combines with J gene TRBJ2-7; D not resolved. TRBV23-1 is flagged as an ORF with uncertain function. Between the trimmed V and J ends, which lost 3 bases and 1 base, there was a span of 10 bases. The CDR3 totals 14 residues. The DNA for the CDR3 is TGCGCCAGCAGTCAGCTCAGGAAATCCTACGAGCAGTACTTC. The encoded protein is CASSQLRKSYEQYF.

This clone was observed a handful of times. This chain uses TRBV27 with TRBJ1-2, with 9 bases fitting TRBD1. V lost 6 bases and J lost 4; bases outside the gene matches: 15. From germline, CDR1 is MNHEY and CDR2 SMNVEV (reference sequence). This CDR3 spans 17 amino acids. Written as DNA, the CDR3 is TGTGCCAGCAGACCCATACCACAGGGGGCACGAAGCTATGGCTACACCTTC. Residues: CASRPIPQGARSYGYTF.

This clone has only a few counts. The CDR3 loop is CASSYSSGYNEQFF. The CDR3, as DNA: TGTGCCAGCAGTTACTCGTCAGGTTACAATGAGCAGTTCTTC. The rearrangement links TRBV6-5 to TRBJ2-1; D is ambiguous. This CDR3 comprises 14 residues. With 0 bases removed from V and 4 bases from J, the gap between germline ends came to 7 bases. The germline CDR1 and CDR2 sequences are MNHEY and SVGAGI.

This rearrangement joins TRBV15 to TRBJ1-5; TRBD1 is a possible D gene (5 bases). The germline gives CDR1 LNHNV, CDR2 YYDKDF (reference sequence). Between the trimmed V and J ends, which lost 3 bases and 4 bases, there was a span of 13 bases. CDR3 size: 15 residues. This chain's CDR3 is CATSRDDSPNQPQHF. The CDR3 DNA reads TGTGCCACCAGCAGGGACGACAGTCCGAATCAGCCCCAGCATTTT.

Only one count was recorded for this clone. Here the CDR3 DNA reads TGTGCCAGCGCAAGAGGCACAGATACGCAGTATTTT. As protein: CASARGTDTQYF. The V and J genes are TRBV2 and TRBJ2-3; D unresolved. The germline gives CDR1 SNHLY, CDR2 FYNNEI. This CDR3 is built from 12 residues. V lost 8 bases, J lost 1 base, and 7 bases lay in between.

The chain carries TRBV4-1 and TRBJ2-5; 7 bases line up with TRBD1. Germline V lookup: CDR1 MGHRA, CDR2 YSYEKL. There are 15 residues in the CDR3. J gave up 3 bases and V 5 bases, and 9 bases lay outside the gene matches. The DNA for the CDR3 is TGCGCCAGCAGCTCCCCCGGGACAGTGGAAGAGACCCAGTACTTC. It encodes CASSSPGTVEETQYF.

The V call is TRBV13, the J call TRBJ2-4; 9 bases fit TRBD2. The CDR3 is made up of 16 amino acids. Germline CDR1 and CDR2: PRHDT and FYEKMQ (reference sequence). After removal of 5 bases from V and 5 bases from J, the junction contained 10 bases not matched to a gene. Here the CDR3 DNA reads TGTGCCAGCAGCCAGAGCCTAGCGGGGTATGAAAACATTCAGTACTTC. It yields the protein CASSQSLAGYENIQYF.

The sample holds a few counts of this clone. V and J are TRBV18 and TRBJ1-6; D is uncertain. There are 15 residues in the CDR3. Trimming shortened V by 4 bases and J by 0 bases, and 7 bases separated the two germline ends. The germline CDR1 and CDR2 sequences are KGHSH and LQKENI. CDR3 region: CASSQMSSYNSPLHF. CDR3 bases: TGTGCCAGCTCACAAATGAGCTCCTATAATTCACCCCTCCACTTT. The complete variable domain, with remaining parts taken from reference TRBV18 and TRBJ1-6, reads NAGVMQNPRHLVRRRGQEARLRCSPMKGHSHVYWYRQLPEEGLKFMVYLQKENIIDESGMPKERFSAEFPKEGPSILRIQQVVRGDSAAYFCASSQMSSYNSPLHFGNGTRLTVT.

This CDR3 is CASSSNGGGQFF. CDR3 bases: TGTGCCAGCAGTTCGAACGGTGGTGGGCAGTTCTTC. The rearrangement joins TRBV6-5 to TRBJ2-1; D call uncertain. CDR1 and CDR2 from the germline V gene are MNHEY and SVGAGI. The CDR3 totals 12 residues. V gave up 4 bases and J gave up 12 bases, with 13 bases separating them.

J is TRBJ2-3 and V is TRBV5-4; D is unclear. The germline gives CDR1 SGHNT, CDR2 YYREEE (reference sequence). Trimming stripped 5 bases from V and 2 bases from J, with 6 bases between. This CDR3 contains 12 residues. The CDR3 is CASSLYTDTQYF. The CDR3 DNA sequence: TGTGCCAGCAGTCTCTACACAGATACGCAGTATTTT.

This rearrangement joins TRBV19 to TRBJ1-1; possibly TRBD1 for D (6 bases). The germline V gene has CDR1 LNHDA and CDR2 SQIVND (reference sequence). With 2 bases removed from V and 4 bases from J, the gap between germline ends came to 17 bases. The CDR3 contains 16 residues. This CDR3 reads CASSISYRVEGTEAFF. DNA of the CDR3: TGTGCCAGTAGTATATCTTACAGGGTCGAGGGCACTGAAGCTTTCTTT.

The J gene is TRBJ2-5, the V gene TRBV7-9, with D possibly matching TRBD2 (6 bases). The CDR3 contains 14 residues. Trimming pared 4 bases from V and 5 bases from J, leaving 14 bases between. Germline V lookup: CDR1 SEHNR, CDR2 FQNEAQ (reference sequence). The CDR3: CASSSIGRDETQYF. The DNA of the CDR3 is TGTGCCAGCAGCTCCATAGGGCGGGACGAGACCCAGTACTTC. Filled out from reference TRBV7-9 and TRBJ2-5, the complete variable domain reads DTGVSQNPRHKITKRGQNVTFRCDPISEHNRLYWYRQTLGQGPEFLTYFQNEAQLEKSRLLSDRFSAERPKGSFSTLEIQRTEQGDSAMYLCASSSIGRDETQYFGPGTRLLVL.

The chain has TRBV7-9 and TRBJ1-6; perhaps TRBD1 as D (5 bases). The CDR3 sequence is 19 residues long. Trimming shortened V by 5 bases and J by 6 bases, and 26 bases separated the two germline ends. Looked up from germline, CDR1 is SEHNR and CDR2 is FQNEAQ (reference sequence). The CDR3 DNA reads TGTGCCAGCAGCCCAACCTTTGGGGCAGGCCACCAGGGTAATTCACCCCTCCACTTT. Amino acid sequence: CASSPTFGAGHQGNSPLHF.

Remarks on this clone: The junction differs from germline at one of its ends, possibly a read error. The J gene is TRBJ1-2, the V gene TRBV18; D perhaps matches TRBD1 (5 bases). Germline V gene data show CDR1 as KGHSH and CDR2 as LQKENI. The CDR3 is made up of 14 amino acids. The DNA for the CDR3 is TGTGCCAGCTACGAGGGGAGTTGGGACTATGGCTACCCCTTC. It specifies CASYEGSWDYGYPF.

This clone was seen only once. The chain couples TRBV4-3 to TRBJ2-1; 10 bases match TRBD2. The germline V gene encodes CDR1 LGHNA and CDR2 YSLEER. CDR3 length: 16 amino acids. V lost 0 bases and J lost 3; bases outside the gene matches: 2. Here the CDR3 reads CASSQELAGGYNEQFF. CDR3 DNA: TGCGCCAGCAGCCAAGAATTAGCGGGGGGCTACAATGAGCAGTTCTTC.

A remark on this clone: Different DNA sequences within this sample yield the same CDR3. The chain is built from TRBV6-5 and TRBJ2-3; weak D call: TRBD1 (6 bases). The germline gives CDR1 MNHEY, CDR2 SVGAGI. V shed 3 bases and J shed 0 bases, with 10 bases lying between them. This CDR3 spans 15 amino acids. The CDR3 spells CASSYSTGSTDTQYF. CDR3 nucleotide sequence: TGTGCCAGCAGTTATAGTACAGGGAGCACAGATACGCAGTATTTT.

The V call is TRBV25-1, the J call TRBJ1-3, with D possibly matching TRBD1 (6 bases). Trimming took 3 bases from V and 1 from J, leaving 10 bases between them. Germline V CDR1 and CDR2: MGHDK, SYGVNS. The CDR3 contains 15 residues. In DNA, the CDR3 is TGTGCCAGCAGTGACGACAGGACTTCTGGAAACACCATATATTTT. Its protein product is CASSDDRTSGNTIYF.

J is TRBJ2-3 and V is TRBV5-1; tentatively, D is TRBD2 (5 bases). V was trimmed by 0 bases and J by 3 bases, leaving 11 bases between them. The CDR3 is 15 residues long. Germline values: CDR1 SGHRS, CDR2 YFSETQ. The CDR3 DNA reads TGCGCCAGCAGCTTGGTTGGTAGGGAGACAGATACGCAGTATTTT. The encoded protein is CASSLVGRETDTQYF.

This chain links TRBV7-8 with TRBJ1-4; 7 bases agree with TRBD1. CDR1 is SGHVS, CDR2 FQNEAQ, per germline. The CDR3 is 15 residues long. V shed 6 bases and J 5 bases; nucleotides not matched to a gene: 9. The CDR3 DNA follows: TGTGCCAGCAGAACCACAGGGGCCTCCAATGAAAAACTGTTTTTT. This codes for CASRTTGASNEKLFF. Full variable domain (remainder filled in from reference TRBV7-8 and TRBJ1-4): GAGVSQSPRYKVAKRGQDVALRCDPISGHVSLFWYQQALGQGPEFLTYFQNEAQLDKSGLPSDRFFAERPEGSVSTLKIQRTQQEDSAVYLCASRTTGASNEKLFFGSGTQLSVL.